The present TCR beta chain was sequenced within a study of blood T cell repertoires in COVID-19 (dated by TCRdb to 2020 to 2021). Some background on the complete study: Samples from collaborators originated in the United States, Italy and Spain and spanned both the acute and convalescent phases of COVID-19. The material from the prospective study consisted of cDNA or gDNA derived from T cells, B-cell-depleted T cells, or PBMCs. Deeply sampled blood TCRbeta repertoires from subjects exposed to, actively infected with, or recovered from COVID-19 were included in the dataset. The repertoires were released in a freely available public database intended as a resource for research on the immune response to SARS-CoV-2. The samples were drawn from two sources: the first 160 participants of the ongoing ImmuneRACE study, and 1,200 or so subjects contributed by 6 global collaborators. The sample metadata nearly always contained a de-identified subject ID, COVID-19 status, age in years and sex. Where HLA class I and class II types were available, the types were taken from metadata supplied by the sample provider, not from assay-based typing.

The immunoSEQ Assay, a bias-controlled multiplex PCR, was used to amplify TCRbeta CDR3 regions from genomic DNA. Processing in the source paper ran as follows. The number of nucleated cells in each sample was estimated by amplification of reference gene primers within the assay. To quantify the absolute abundance of each unique TCRbeta CDR3 rearrangement, sequence reads were collapsed and filtered. For each sample, productive Simpson clonality was calculated as the square root of Simpson's diversity index across productive rearrangements. Held by TCRdb, this immuneACCESS table contains in-frame sequences only and omits some clones. Under half of the omission traces to an unresolved V gene where checked; the cause of the rest is unknown. The D gene and trimming were derived from the DNA, and the V and J assignments and clone size from that table. For this sample there are over 150,000 clones; more than 75% appear just once. Roughly 7.3% of the sample is held by the ten biggest clonotypes.

A note on this clone: Its antigen remains unidentified. No much larger clonotype is one base removed from it; base qualities were not supplied.

Enrolling through a virtual design, the prospective study's participants ranged in age from roughly 18 to 95 years and lived across about two dozen United States geographic areas. To assign participants to cohorts, the prospective study relied on clinical history that participants themselves reported in a screening survey and a study questionnaire. Recovered participants in ImmuneRACE Cohort 3 were defined as having two consecutive negative NP/OP PCR tests, clearance from a healthcare professional, or resolution of symptoms. Mobile phlebotomists in the prospective study collected whole blood, serum and a nasopharyngeal or oropharyngeal swab from every participant. Over a roughly two-month period, participants in the prospective study had the option of providing additional blood draws and questionnaires. Before DNA extraction, prospective study blood samples were shipped either frozen or at room temperature.

Overall study outcomes, separate from this receptor: The quantity of clinical and demographic metadata differed by source and by participant and was supplied without curation.

V is pruned by 6 bases and J by 0 bases, leaving 4 bases of the junction without a gene match. CDR3 length: 14 amino acids, cysteine to phenylalanine. The retained sequence is limited to the CDR3, 42 bases, with the frame set at the first base. The germline V gene (reference sequence) specifies LNHDA as CDR1 and SQIVND as CDR2. This chain is built from TRBV19 and TRBJ2-7; 8 middle bases align to TRBD2. Sequences were obtained from PBMCs or T cells enriched from blood (not recorded which). This clonotype was obtained from a woman in her fifties or sixties who had recovered from COVID-19. DNA sequence: TGTGCCAGTAGGCCGGGGGGGAGCTCCTACGAGCAGTACTTC. Its protein product is CASRPGGSSYEQYF.